This is a list of T cell receptor beta chains from one sample in a study of shared T cell receptors in the human thymus. Clones were sequenced by immunoSEQ multiplex PCR, and TCRdb holds only the in-frame ones, with some missing. The repertoire includes around 730,000 clones, roughly 85% of them detected once, and under 0.012% sits in the top ten. These data also featured in a second study, about human thymus T cells.

Sequenced material: thymocytes. The receptors here all came from a girl in the first two years of life with a congenital heart defect. CDR3s include the opening cysteine and the closing phenylalanine or tryptophan. A D gene is named only where the DNA matches it firmly. Expanded clones get a size class; other rows say once, few or many, or leave the size out.

few	TRBV15	TRBJ1-6	NA	CATSITLKDSSSYNSPLHF	TGTGCCACCAGCATCACGTTGAAGGACAGTAGCTCCTATAATTCCCCCCTCCACTTT
NA	TRBV5-6	TRBJ2-1	NA	CASSPSRSPKSFHFVEQFF	TGTGCCAGCAGCCCGAGTCGTTCCCCAAAGTCGTTTCATTTTGTTGAGCAGTTCTTC
NA	TRBV6-6	TRBJ2-7	NA	CASSYLAATSYEQYF	TGTGCCAGCAGTTATCTAGCTGCTACCTCCTACGAGCAGTACTTC
NA	TRBV19	TRBJ2-5	TRBD2	CASSPEGLAGAETQYF	TGTGCCAGTAGTCCGGAAGGACTAGCGGGGGCAGAGACCCAGTACTTC
NA	TRBV4-3	TRBJ2-3	TRBD2	CASSQAPGTSGGPGPTDTQYF	TGCGCCAGCAGCCAAGCCCCCGGGACTAGCGGGGGGCCGGGGCCCACAGATACGCAGTATTTT
few	TRBV6-1	TRBJ1-6	NA	CASSVATPSSGSPLHF	TGTGCCAGCAGTGTAGCCACGCCGTCGAGCGGTTCACCCCTCCACTTT
NA	TRBV28	TRBJ1-2	TRBD1	CASSSAVGTAYKAYGYTF	TGTGCCAGCAGTTCTGCCGTCGGGACAGCTTATAAGGCTTATGGCTACACCTTC
NA	TRBV2	TRBJ1-1	TRBD1	CASRIDRGTEAFF	TGTGCCAGCAGGATTGACAGGGGCACTGAAGCTTTCTTT
NA	TRBV7-8	TRBJ1-2	NA	CASSPKTAYYGYTF	TGTGCCAGCAGCCCGAAGACAGCCTACTATGGCTACACCTTC
NA	TRBV5-4	TRBJ1-2	NA	CASSPTAYGYTF	TGTGCCAGCAGCCCAACTGCCTATGGCTACACCTTC
NA	TRBV30	TRBJ1-5	TRBD1	CAWSVPGPNRGRIQPQHF	TGTGCCTGGAGTGTACCAGGGCCAAACAGGGGGCGCATTCAGCCCCAGCATTTT
NA	TRBV21-1	TRBJ1-2	NA	CASTETGTDYGYTF	TGTGCCAGCACAGAGACCGGGACAGACTATGGCTACACCTTC
NA	TRBV2	TRBJ2-3	TRBD2	CASTLAGGPGDTQYF	TGTGCCAGCACTCTAGCGGGGGGGCCGGGAGATACGCAGTATTTT
NA	TRBV11-2	TRBJ2-7	NA	CASSFGGSYEQYF	TGTGCCAGCAGCTTCGGTGGGAGCTACGAGCAGTACTTC
NA	TRBV4-3	TRBJ2-7	TRBD1	CATYPGQLFYEQYF	TGCGCCACATATCCGGGACAGCTTTTCTACGAGCAGTACTTC
NA	TRBV27	TRBJ2-7	TRBD1	CASSLSWPGQSYEQYF	TGTGCCAGCAGTTTATCGTGGCCGGGACAGTCCTACGAGCAGTACTTC
NA	TRBV6-1	TRBJ2-5	TRBD1	CASSAHPRRQGTQETQYF	TGTGCCAGCAGTGCACACCCCCGGCGACAGGGGACACAAGAGACCCAGTACTTC
NA	TRBV27	TRBJ1-1	TRBD1	CASSLSWDSARTEAFF	TGTGCCAGCAGTTTATCGTGGGACAGCGCCCGAACTGAAGCTTTCTTT
NA	TRBV5-1	TRBJ1-2	NA	CASNTGGTGYGYTF	TGCGCCAGCAACACGGGGGGAACAGGGTATGGCTACACCTTC
NA	TRBV6-6	TRBJ1-3	NA	CAAATNSGNTIYF	TGTGCCGCAGCGACGAATTCTGGAAACACCATATATTTT
few	TRBV11-2	TRBJ1-3	NA	CASSTRGSGNTIYF	TGTGCCAGCAGCACCCGCGGCTCTGGAAACACCATATATTTT
NA	TRBV10-3	TRBJ1-5	TRBD1	CAISGPRGPTKNQPQHF	TGTGCCATCAGTGGACCCAGGGGGCCCACCAAAAATCAGCCCCAGCATTTT
NA	TRBV6-5	TRBJ1-2	NA	CASGPAGDGYTF	TGTGCCAGCGGACCGGCGGGGGATGGCTACACCTTC
NA	TRBV4-1	TRBJ2-5	TRBD2	CASSPPGLASETQYF	TGCGCCAGCAGCCCACCGGGACTAGCATCAGAGACCCAGTACTTC
NA	TRBV5-1	TRBJ2-5	TRBD2	CASSLESGLAGGPEWPQEETQYF	TGCGCCAGCAGCTTGGAATCAGGACTAGCGGGGGGGCCGGAATGGCCCCAAGAAGAGACCCAGTACTTC